The TCR beta chain under discussion was sequenced for a study of long-term antiretroviral therapy in people with HIV. Findings of the study overall: Investigators report no available data on ART adherence, viral resistance or therapy changes.

CDR1 and CDR2 (germline): MDHEN, SYDVKM. There are 12 residues in the CDR3. V was cut by 2 bases and J by 4 bases, with 6 bases left in between. Run at survey level, the immunoSEQ assay was version v3.0. The table came from immunoSEQ multiplex PCR; TCRdb's copy has only in-frame clones and leaves some out. The sample holds about 21,000 clones, around four fifths seen once. With regard to this clone: What it binds is unknown.

The source is a woman aged 45-59 years with HIV. The source material was unsorted PBMCs, sampled 1.9 years after starting antiretroviral therapy. V usage is TRBV28 and J usage is TRBJ2-7, with a weak D call TRBD1 (5 bases). CDR3 in amino acids: CASSLQGYEQYF. The CDR3 DNA follows: TGTGCCAGCAGTTTACAGGGTTACGAGCAGTACTTC.